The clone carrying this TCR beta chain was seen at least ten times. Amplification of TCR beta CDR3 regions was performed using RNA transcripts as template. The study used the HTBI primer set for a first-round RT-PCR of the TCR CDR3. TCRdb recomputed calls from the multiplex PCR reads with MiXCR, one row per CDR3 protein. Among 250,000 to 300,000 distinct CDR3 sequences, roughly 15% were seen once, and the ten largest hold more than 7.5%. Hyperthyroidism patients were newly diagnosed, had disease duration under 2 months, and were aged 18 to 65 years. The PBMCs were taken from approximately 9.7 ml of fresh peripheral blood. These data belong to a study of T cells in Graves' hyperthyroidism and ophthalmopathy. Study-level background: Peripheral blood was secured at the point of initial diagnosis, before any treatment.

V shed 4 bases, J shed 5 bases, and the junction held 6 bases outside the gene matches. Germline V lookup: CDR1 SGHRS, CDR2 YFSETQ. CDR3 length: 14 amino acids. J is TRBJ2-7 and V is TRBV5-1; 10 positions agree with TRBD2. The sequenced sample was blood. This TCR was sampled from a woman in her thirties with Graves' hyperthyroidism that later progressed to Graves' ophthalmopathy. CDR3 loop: CASSATSGDDEQYF. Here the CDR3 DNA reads TGCGCCAGCAGCGCTACTAGCGGGGACGACGAGCAGTACTTC.